A selection of T cell receptor beta chains follows, all from one sample in a study of spatial heterogeneity in lung cancer. MiXCR, run by TCRdb on the 5' RACE reads, gives a single entry per CDR3 protein. Here the sample spans tens of thousands of distinct CDR3 sequences, approximately 8.5% being singletons. Here the sequenced sample was PBMCs, taken at surgery. All receptors come from a male donor with early-stage non-small cell lung cancer. CDR3s include the opening cysteine and the closing phenylalanine or tryptophan. The order of the fields is D gene, clone size, V gene, J gene, CDR3 DNA, CDR3 protein. The D gene is left open where the match is weak. Clone size is shown for a subset of rows, as once, few, many or a class of expanded clone.

NA,NA,TRBV24-1,TRBJ2-1,TGTGCCACCAGTAAGGCAGGCGATTTCTACAATGAGCAGTTCTTC,CATSKAGDFYNEQFF
NA,few,TRBV20-1,TRBJ1-2,TGCAGTGCTAGAGATCTGCCAGCCTTCACCTTC,CSARDLPAFTF
NA,NA,TRBV20-1,TRBJ2-7,TGCAGTGCTAGAGGTGGCACTCCCTACGAGCAGTACTTC,CSARGGTPYEQYF
NA,few,TRBV7-6,TRBJ2-1,TGTGCCAGCAGCTTAGGCTATAGGGGAAATCAGGCCAATGAGCAGTTCTTC,CASSLGYRGNQANEQFF
TRBD1,NA,TRBV28,TRBJ2-1,TGTGCCAGCGGCACAGTCCCGGGACAGGGTTTCAATGAGCAGTTCTTC,CASGTVPGQGFNEQFF
TRBD2,NA,TRBV2,TRBJ2-2,TGTGCCAGCGAACGGGCGGGGGTCGCCGGGGAGCTGTTTTTT,CASERAGVAGELFF
NA,few,TRBV7-9,TRBJ2-3,TGTGCCAGCAGCTCAAACACCCGGGCGCGTCCGGATACGCAGTATTTT,CASSSNTRARPDTQYF
NA,few,TRBV6-5,TRBJ2-7,TGTGCCAGCAGTTACTCGCCGTCTACCCTCTCCTACGAGCAGTACTTC,CASSYSPSTLSYEQYF
NA,many,TRBV12-3/TRBV12-4,TRBJ1-5,TGTGCCAGTTCGACAGGCCGCAATCAGCCCCAGCATTTT,CASSTGRNQPQHF
NA,few,TRBV7-2,TRBJ1-1,TGTGCCAGCAGCTTACAGGGGTATGGAGCTTTCTTT,CASSLQGYGAFF
NA,NA,TRBV6-2/TRBV6-3,TRBJ1-5,TGTGCCAGCGTCCTTGGTGCGGGGTCCACTCAGCCCCAGCATTTT,CASVLGAGSTQPQHF
NA,NA,TRBV20-1,TRBJ1-1,TGCAGTGCAGTGCACTCCCCAGGGAACACTGAAGCTTTCTTT,CSAVHSPGNTEAFF
TRBD2,few,TRBV25-1,TRBJ2-3,TGTGCCAGCACCTCGTATGCCGGGACTAGGACAGATACGCAGTATTTT,CASTSYAGTRTDTQYF
NA,NA,TRBV6-5,TRBJ2-1,TGTGCCAGCAGTTACTCATACGGGTACAATGAGCAGTTCTTC,CASSYSYGYNEQFF
NA,many,TRBV7-6,TRBJ1-5,TGTGCCAGCAGCTTAGAAGGCGGATATCAGCCCCAGCATTTT,CASSLEGGYQPQHF
TRBD2,many,TRBV28,TRBJ2-1,TGTGCCACCCTCCGGGGGGGAGGGGACAATGAGCAGTTCTTC,CATLRGGGDNEQFF
NA,few,TRBV2,TRBJ1-3,TGTGCCAGCAGTGGAGGCAGAAGCTCTGGAAACACCATATATTTT,CASSGGRSSGNTIYF